The T cell receptor beta chain under discussion was sequenced for a study of a mutant IDH1 vaccine in newly diagnosed glioma. Turning to the study itself: The treated group averaged 40.4 years old and was roughly 62% male, roughly 40% female. Findings of the study overall: There seemed to be no relation between pseudoprogression and changes in top peripheral T cell clonotypes.

The germline CDR1 and CDR2 sequences are SGHRS and YFSETQ. The length of the CDR3 is 16 residues. V shed 4 bases and J shed 0 bases, with 11 bases lying between them. About this clone: What it binds is not known.

Here immunoSEQ multiplex PCR was the method, and the copy in TCRdb shows in-frame clones only, minus some. The table lists around 60,000 clones, about 85% of them singletons. Time point indicated: week 23, last vaccination. Each dose delivered 300 ug of mutant IDH1 20-mer peptide subcutaneously with imiquimod. V is TRBV5-1 and J is TRBJ1-6; D call uncertain. The receptor was derived from a man aged 30 to 39 with glioma. Sequenced material: PBMCs, taken from a glioma patient whose treatment included an IDH1 peptide vaccine. Written as DNA, the CDR3 is TGCGCCAGCAGCCACGACTGGAGCTCCTATAATTCACCCCTCCACTTT. Translating it yields CASSHDWSSYNSPLHF.